The 10 T cell receptor beta chains listed next were all sequenced from one sample in a study of blood T cell repertoires in COVID-19. Clones were read by immunoSEQ multiplex PCR, and TCRdb kept only the in-frame ones, dropping some. The table includes approximately 88,000 clones, about 83% detected once. The sequencing input was peripheral blood. The receptors were sampled from a man between 65 and 85 years old with COVID-19, enrolled during active disease.

This clone has more than one count but fewer than ten. The chain carries TRBV4-3 and TRBJ2-7; 7 bases agree with TRBD1. The V segment lost 4 bases and the J segment 6 bases; nucleotides outside the gene matches: 12. CDR1 LGHNA and CDR2 YSLEER come from the germline V gene. The CDR3 is made up of 15 amino acids. The CDR3 spells CASSPTWGQPGEQYF. In DNA form, the CDR3 reads TGCGCCAGCAGCCCTACCTGGGGACAGCCTGGCGAGCAGTACTTC.

The V gene is TRBV6-1, the J gene TRBJ2-5; D ambiguous. There are 14 residues in the CDR3. Germline CDR1 and CDR2: MNHNS and SASEGT. Trimming took 0 bases from V and 4 from J, leaving 9 bases between them. The CDR3 DNA reads as TGTGCCAGCAGTGAAGCGAATCTTAGAGAGACCCAGTACTTC. The encoded protein is CASSEANLRETQYF.

V is TRBV24-1 and J is TRBJ1-5, with D uncertain. Germline values: CDR1 KGHDR, CDR2 SFDVKD. The V end lost 2 bases, the J end lost 2 bases, and 3 bases lay between the germline ends. The CDR3 runs 13 residues. The CDR3, as DNA: TGTGCCACCAGTGATTCCGGCAATCAGCCCCAGCATTTT. Translation: CATSDSGNQPQHF.

This clone has only one observation. The chain recombines TRBV19 with TRBJ1-1; 9 positions agree with TRBD1. CDR3 size: 15 residues. After removal of 3 bases from V and 4 bases from J, the junction contained 6 bases not matched to a gene. Per germline, CDR1 LNHDA and CDR2 SQIVND (reference sequence). The CDR3: CASSIRGTGTTEAFF. DNA of the CDR3: TGTGCCAGTAGTATTCGGGGGACAGGGACCACTGAAGCTTTCTTT.

The V gene is TRBV6-2 or TRBV6-3, the J gene TRBJ2-7; D unclear. Germline CDR1 and CDR2: MNHEY and SVGEGT. CDR3 length: 12 amino acids. The V end was cut by 5 bases, the J end by 2 bases, with 7 bases between. The CDR3, as DNA: TGTGCCAGCAGTATACAAGCCTACGAGCAGTACTTC. It specifies CASSIQAYEQYF.

The chain is built from TRBV19 and TRBJ1-4; TRBD1 is a possible D gene (5 bases). CDR3 size: 17 residues. V gave up 4 bases and J gave up 3 bases, with 18 bases separating them. CDR1 LNHDA and CDR2 SQIVND come from the germline V gene (reference sequence). CDR3 residues: CASSTEGRPTSNEKLFF. The CDR3 DNA reads as TGTGCCAGTAGTACGGAGGGACGGCCCACCTCTAATGAAAAACTGTTTTTT.

The chain recombines TRBV6-2 or TRBV6-3 with TRBJ1-6, with D unclear. The germline V gene encodes CDR1 MNHEY and CDR2 SVGEGT. The CDR3 sequence is 13 residues long. Trimming left V 5 bases short and J 6 bases short, with 8 bases between. In DNA form, the CDR3 reads TGTGCCAGCAGTACGGGGAGTAATTCACCCCTCCACTTT. It codes for CASSTGSNSPLHF.

The gene calls are TRBV5-1 and TRBJ1-4; 7 positions match TRBD1. J lost 5 bases, V lost 3 bases, and 25 bases had no gene match. CDR1 and CDR2 (germline): SGHRS, YFSETQ. The CDR3 runs 21 residues. CDR3 sequence (DNA): TGCGCCAGCAGCTCCTCCCAGAGCGACGAGAACAACAGGGGATTAAATGAAAAACTGTTTTTT. Translated: CASSSSQSDENNRGLNEKLFF.

J is TRBJ1-5 and V is TRBV27, with a possible D match to TRBD1 (5 bases). Trimming took 0 bases from V and 7 from J, leaving 16 bases between them. CDR1 is MNHEY, CDR2 SMNVEV, per germline (reference sequence). This CDR3 spans 16 amino acids. The CDR3 bases are TGTGCCAGCAGTTTATCCGGTGCAGGGCACGGACAGCCCCAGCATTTT. Amino acid sequence: CASSLSGAGHGQPQHF.

Concerning this clone: At one of its ends the junction is not consistent with the germline gene, which may arise from a read error. CDR3 region: CASNLNPGQDTGELFF. As DNA, the CDR3 is TGTGCCAGCAACTTGAACCCGGGACAGGACACCGGGGAGCTGTTTTTT. This sequence joins TRBV5-4 and TRBJ2-2; 8 bases are shared with TRBD1. Germline V lookup: CDR1 SGHNT, CDR2 YYREEE (reference sequence). The CDR3 is 16 amino acids.